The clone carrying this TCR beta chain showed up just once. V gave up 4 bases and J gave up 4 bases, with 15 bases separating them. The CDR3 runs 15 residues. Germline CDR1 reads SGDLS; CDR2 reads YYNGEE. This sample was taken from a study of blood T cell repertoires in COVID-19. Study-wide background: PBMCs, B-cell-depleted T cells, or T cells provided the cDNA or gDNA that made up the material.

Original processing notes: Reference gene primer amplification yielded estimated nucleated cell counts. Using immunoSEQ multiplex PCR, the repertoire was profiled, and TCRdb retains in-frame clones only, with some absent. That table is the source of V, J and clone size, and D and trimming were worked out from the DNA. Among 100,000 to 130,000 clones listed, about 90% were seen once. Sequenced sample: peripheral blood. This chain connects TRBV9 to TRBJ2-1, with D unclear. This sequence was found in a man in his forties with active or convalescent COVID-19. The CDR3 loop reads CASSLETTRYNEQFF. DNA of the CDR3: TGTGCCAGCAGCCTAGAAACGACTCGATACAATGAGCAGTTCTTC.